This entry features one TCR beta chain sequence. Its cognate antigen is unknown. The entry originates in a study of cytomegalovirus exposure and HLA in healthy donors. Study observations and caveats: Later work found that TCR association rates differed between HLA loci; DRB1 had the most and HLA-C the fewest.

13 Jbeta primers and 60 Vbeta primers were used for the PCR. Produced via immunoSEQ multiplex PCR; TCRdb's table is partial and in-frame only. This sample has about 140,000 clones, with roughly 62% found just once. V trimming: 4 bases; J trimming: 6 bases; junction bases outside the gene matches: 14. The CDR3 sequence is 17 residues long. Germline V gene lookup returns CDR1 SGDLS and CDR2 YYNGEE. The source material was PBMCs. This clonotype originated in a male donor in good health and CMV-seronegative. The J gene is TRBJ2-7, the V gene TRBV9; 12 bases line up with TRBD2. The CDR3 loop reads CASSPDVFLAGGGEQYF. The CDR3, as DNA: TGTGCCAGCAGCCCGGACGTATTCCTAGCGGGGGGGGGCGAGCAGTACTTC.